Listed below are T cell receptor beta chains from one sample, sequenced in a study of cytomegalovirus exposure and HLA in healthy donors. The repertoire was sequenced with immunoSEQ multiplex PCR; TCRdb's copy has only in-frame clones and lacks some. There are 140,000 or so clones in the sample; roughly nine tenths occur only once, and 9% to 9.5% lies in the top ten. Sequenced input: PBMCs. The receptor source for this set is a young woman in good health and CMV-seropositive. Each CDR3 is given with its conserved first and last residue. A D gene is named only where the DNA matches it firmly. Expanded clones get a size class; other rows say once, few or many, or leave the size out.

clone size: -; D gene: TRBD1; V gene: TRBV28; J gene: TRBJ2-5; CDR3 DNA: TGTGCCAGCAGTAACGAAGGGGGCAGGGAGACCCAGTACTTC; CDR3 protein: CASSNEGGRETQYF
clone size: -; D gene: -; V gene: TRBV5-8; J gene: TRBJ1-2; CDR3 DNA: TGTGCCAGCAGCGAAAGACTTGGTGACTACACCTTC; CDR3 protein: CASSERLGDYTF
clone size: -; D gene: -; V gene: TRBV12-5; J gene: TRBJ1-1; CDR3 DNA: TGTGCTAGTGGTTTGGGGACAGACCCAAACACTGAAGCTTTCTTT; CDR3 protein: CASGLGTDPNTEAFF
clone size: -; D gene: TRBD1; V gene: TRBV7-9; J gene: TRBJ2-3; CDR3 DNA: TGTGCCAGCAGCTCAGGGATTGACAGGGGTACAGATACGCAGTATTTT; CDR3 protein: CASSSGIDRGTDTQYF
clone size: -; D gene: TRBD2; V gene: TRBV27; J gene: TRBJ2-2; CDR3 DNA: TGTGCCAGCAGTTTGATAAGCCCGACTAGCCACACCGGGGAGCTGTTTTTT; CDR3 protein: CASSLISPTSHTGELFF
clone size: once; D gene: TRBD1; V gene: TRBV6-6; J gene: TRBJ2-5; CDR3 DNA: TGTGCCAGCAGTACCGGACAGGGGGTACAAGAGACCCAGTACTTC; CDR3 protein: CASSTGQGVQETQYF
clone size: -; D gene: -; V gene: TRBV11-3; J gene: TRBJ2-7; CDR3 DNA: TGTGCCAGCAGCTTAGGGGCAGGATTAAGCTACGAGCAGTACTTC; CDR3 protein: CASSLGAGLSYEQYF
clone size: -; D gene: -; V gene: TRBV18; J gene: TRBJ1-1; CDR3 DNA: TGTGCCAGCTCACCACCCCACAGGGTGAACACTGAAGCTTTCTTT; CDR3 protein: CASSPPHRVNTEAFF
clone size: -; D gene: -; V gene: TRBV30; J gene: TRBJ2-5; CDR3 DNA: TGTGCCTGGAGTAGCGGACGGTGGCAAGAGACCCAGTACTTC; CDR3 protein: CAWSSGRWQETQYF
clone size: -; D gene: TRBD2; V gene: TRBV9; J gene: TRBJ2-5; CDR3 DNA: TGTGCCAGCAGCGTAGGTCTGCGGGGGGCGGGGGAGACCCAGTACTTC; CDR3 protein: CASSVGLRGAGETQYF
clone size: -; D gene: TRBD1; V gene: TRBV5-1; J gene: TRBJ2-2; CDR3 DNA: TGCGCCAGCAGCGCCCGGGGACAGGGCGCCACCGGGGAGCTGTTTTTT; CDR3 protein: CASSARGQGATGELFF
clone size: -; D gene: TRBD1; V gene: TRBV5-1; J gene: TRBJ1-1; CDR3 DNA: TGCGCCAGCAGCTGGGGATACCAGGGGGGAAACACTGAAGCTTTCTTT; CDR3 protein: CASSWGYQGGNTEAFF
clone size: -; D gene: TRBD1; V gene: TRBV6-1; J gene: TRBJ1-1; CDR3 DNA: TGTGCCAGCAAACTCAGGGGGATGAAGGGCACTGAAGCTTTCTTT; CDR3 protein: CASKLRGMKGTEAFF
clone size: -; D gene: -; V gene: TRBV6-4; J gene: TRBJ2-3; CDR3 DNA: TGTGCCAGCAGCCCCTCGGGGGTCAGCACAGATACGCAGTATTTT; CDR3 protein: CASSPSGVSTDTQYF
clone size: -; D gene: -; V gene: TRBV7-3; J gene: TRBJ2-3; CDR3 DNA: TGTGCCAGCAGCTTCGGACAGTTTAGCACAGATACGCAGTATTTT; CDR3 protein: CASSFGQFSTDTQYF
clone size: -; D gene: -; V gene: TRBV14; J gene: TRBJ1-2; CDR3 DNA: TGTGCCAGCAGCCGGAGGGACGCCCTGGGCCCATATGGCTACACCTTC; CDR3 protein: CASSRRDALGPYGYTF
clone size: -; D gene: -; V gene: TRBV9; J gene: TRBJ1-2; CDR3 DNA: TGTGCCAGCAGCGTAGGGTCAAGGGGCGGTGGCTATGGCTACACCTTC; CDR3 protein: CASSVGSRGGGYGYTF
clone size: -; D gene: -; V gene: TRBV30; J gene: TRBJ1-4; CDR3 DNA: TGTGCCTGGAGTGTCTATAAAAATGAAAAACTGTTTTTT; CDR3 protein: CAWSVYKNEKLFF
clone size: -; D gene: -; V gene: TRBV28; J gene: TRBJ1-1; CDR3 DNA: TGTGCCAGCAGACCAACAGGGAGGGATGAAGCTTTCTTT; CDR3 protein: CASRPTGRDEAFF
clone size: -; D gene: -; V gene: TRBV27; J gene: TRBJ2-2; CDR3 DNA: TGTGCCAGCAGTTTGGGCCAGATTAACACCGGGGAGCTGTTTTTT; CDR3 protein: CASSLGQINTGELFF
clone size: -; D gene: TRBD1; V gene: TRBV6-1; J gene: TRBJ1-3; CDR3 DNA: TGTGCCAGCAGTGTTGGGACAGGGGCAGACACCATATATTTT; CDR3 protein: CASSVGTGADTIYF
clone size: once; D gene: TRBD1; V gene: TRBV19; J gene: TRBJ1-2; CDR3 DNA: TGTGCCAGTGGGACAGCAAACTATGGCTACACCTTC; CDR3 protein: CASGTANYGYTF
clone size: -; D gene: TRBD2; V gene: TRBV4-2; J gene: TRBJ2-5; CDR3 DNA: TGTGCCAGCAGCCCTACCGGGACTAGCGGGGGGCACTTCGGGACCCAGTACTTC; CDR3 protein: CASSPTGTSGGHFGTQYF
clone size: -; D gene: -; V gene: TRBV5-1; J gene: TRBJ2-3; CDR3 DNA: TGCGCCAGCAGCTCGACAAACACAGATACGCAGTATTTT; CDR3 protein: CASSSTNTDTQYF
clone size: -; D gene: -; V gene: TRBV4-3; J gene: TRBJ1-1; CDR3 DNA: TGCGCCAGCAGCGGTCGCTTCGGGACAGAAGCTTTCTTT; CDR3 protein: CASSGRFGTEAFF
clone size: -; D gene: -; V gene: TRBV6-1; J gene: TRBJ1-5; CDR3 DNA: TGTGCCAGCAGTGAAAGGATCGATTTAGGAGACGGCTTCAATCAGCCCCAGCATTTT; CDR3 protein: CASSERIDLGDGFNQPQHF
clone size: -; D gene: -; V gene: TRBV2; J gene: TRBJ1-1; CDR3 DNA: TGTGCCAGCAGTGAGGGGCCAGACTCCTGGGGCACTGAAGCTTTCTTT; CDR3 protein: CASSEGPDSWGTEAFF
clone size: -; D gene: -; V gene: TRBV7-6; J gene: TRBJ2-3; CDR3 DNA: TGTGCCAGCAGCCAGCTGGGGAGGATGGTTGCCACAGATACGCAGTATTTT; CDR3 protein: CASSQLGRMVATDTQYF
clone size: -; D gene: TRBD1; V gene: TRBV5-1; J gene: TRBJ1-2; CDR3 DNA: TGCGCCAGCAGCTTAGGCAGGGGGCGCGACTATGGCTACACCTTC; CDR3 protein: CASSLGRGRDYGYTF
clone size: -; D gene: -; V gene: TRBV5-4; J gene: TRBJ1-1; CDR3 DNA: TGTGCCAGCAGCTTGTCAGGGGTGAACACTGAAGCTTTCTTT; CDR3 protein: CASSLSGVNTEAFF
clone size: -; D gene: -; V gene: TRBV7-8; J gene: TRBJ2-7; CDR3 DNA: TGTGCCAGCAGCCTTGAGGGCCAGTGGGTCTACGAGCAGTACTTC; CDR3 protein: CASSLEGQWVYEQYF
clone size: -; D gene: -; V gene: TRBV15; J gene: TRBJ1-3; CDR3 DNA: TGTGCCACCAGCAGAGACGGGGTGGCCAGTGGAAACACCATATATTTT; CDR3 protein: CATSRDGVASGNTIYF
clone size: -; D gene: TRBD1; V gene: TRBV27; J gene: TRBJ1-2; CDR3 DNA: TGTGCCAGTAGGACCCTGGGACAGGGGTATGGCTACACCTTC; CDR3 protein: CASRTLGQGYGYTF
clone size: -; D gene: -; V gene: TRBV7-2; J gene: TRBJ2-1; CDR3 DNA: TGTGCCAGCAGCTTCTCCAGGGAAAATGAGCAGTTCTTC; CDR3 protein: CASSFSRENEQFF
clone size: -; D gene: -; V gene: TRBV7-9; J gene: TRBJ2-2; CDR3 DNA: TGTGCCAGCAGCTTACCCCCGGGGACAGGGGAGCTGTTTTTT; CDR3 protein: CASSLPPGTGELFF
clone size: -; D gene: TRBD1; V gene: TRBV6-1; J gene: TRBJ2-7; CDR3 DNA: TGTGCCAGCAGCCGACAGGGTCACGAGCAGTACTTC; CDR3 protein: CASSRQGHEQYF
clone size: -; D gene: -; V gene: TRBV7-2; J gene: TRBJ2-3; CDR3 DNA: TGTGCCAGCAGCCTGGCGGCAGATACGCAGTATTTT; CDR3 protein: CASSLAADTQYF
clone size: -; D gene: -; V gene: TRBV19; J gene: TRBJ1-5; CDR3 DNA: TGTGCCAGTAGTACCGTGTACAATCAGCCCCAGCATTTT; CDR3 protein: CASSTVYNQPQHF
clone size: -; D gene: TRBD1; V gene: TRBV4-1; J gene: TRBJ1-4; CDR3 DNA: TGCGCCAGCAGCCCCGAGGACAGGCCTAATGAAAAACTGTTTTTT; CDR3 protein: CASSPEDRPNEKLFF
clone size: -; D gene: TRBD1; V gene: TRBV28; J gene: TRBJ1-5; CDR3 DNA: TGTGCCAGCATCGGGACAGGGGGCAATCAGCCCCAGCATTTT; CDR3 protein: CASIGTGGNQPQHF
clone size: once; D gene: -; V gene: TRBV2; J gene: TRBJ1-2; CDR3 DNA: TGTGCCAGCAACGGACAGTTTAGGGACTATGGCTACACCTTC; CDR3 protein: CASNGQFRDYGYTF
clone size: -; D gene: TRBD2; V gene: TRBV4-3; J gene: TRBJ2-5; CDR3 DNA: TGCGCCAGCAGCCAAGATACTAGCGGGGGGGCAGGGACCCAGTACTTC; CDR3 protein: CASSQDTSGGAGTQYF
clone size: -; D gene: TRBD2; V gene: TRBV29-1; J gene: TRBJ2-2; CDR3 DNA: TGCAGCGTTGTCCTAGCGGGGGCGACGAACACCGGGGAGCTGTTTTTT; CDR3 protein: CSVVLAGATNTGELFF
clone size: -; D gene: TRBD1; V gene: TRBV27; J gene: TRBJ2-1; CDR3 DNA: TGTGCCAGCAGTTTAGCAGGGGGCTCCTACAATGAGCAGTTCTTC; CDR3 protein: CASSLAGGSYNEQFF
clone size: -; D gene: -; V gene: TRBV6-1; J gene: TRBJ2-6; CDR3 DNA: TGTGCCAGCAGTGAACACGACAGGACCCTTCCTGGGGCCAACGTCCTGACTTTC; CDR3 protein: CASSEHDRTLPGANVLTF
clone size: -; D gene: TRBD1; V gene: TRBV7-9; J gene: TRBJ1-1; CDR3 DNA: TGTGCCAGCGGATCGGGACAGGGATCTTACGCTGAAGCTTTCTTT; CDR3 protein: CASGSGQGSYAEAFF
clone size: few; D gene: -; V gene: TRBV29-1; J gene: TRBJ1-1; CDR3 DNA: TGCAGCGTGGGCCCTACTCTGGCTGAAGCTTTCTTT; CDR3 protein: CSVGPTLAEAFF